This T cell receptor (beta chain) came from a study of T cell changes during pregnancy in multiple sclerosis. This clone was seen a single time. After removal of 0 bases from V and 5 bases from J, the junction contained 8 bases not matched to a gene. Germline-derived CDR1 and CDR2 are SGHNT and YYREEE (reference sequence). The CDR3 spans 16 residues. Profiled with immunoSEQ multiplex PCR; TCRdb holds only in-frame clones, not every one. The sample shows over 70,000 clones, 75% to 95% of them seen only once. The receptor was isolated from a female donor in good health, enrolled as a control in a pregnancy study. The chain links TRBV5-4 to TRBJ2-5, with 9 nucleotides matching TRBD2. Source: peripheral blood, taken in the first trimester of pregnancy. In DNA form, the CDR3 reads TGTGCCAGCAGCTTGGCCCATAGCGGGGGAGGGGAGACCCAGTACTTC. Its translation is CASSLAHSGGGETQYF.